A single sample is the source of the 28 T cell receptor beta chains below, sequenced in a study of shared clonotypes between healthy human individuals. Method: immunoSEQ multiplex PCR; TCRdb's copy keeps in-frame clones and lacks some. The sample yields around 980,000 clones, 75% to 85% seen once. Sequencing used memory CD4+ T cells from PBMCs. The subset was: CD45RA-negative fraction. These receptors originate from a man younger than 35 in good health. Some clones in this sample may be carry-over from other donors' samples.

This clone showed up just a few times. The chain links TRBV28 to TRBJ2-7; 13 bases are shared with TRBD2. The V gene end was trimmed by 6 bases and the J gene end by 2 bases; junction bases not matched to a gene: 7. This CDR3 contains 16 residues. Looked up from germline, CDR1 is MDHEN and CDR2 is SYDVKM. The CDR3 sequence is CASSLTSGRLTYEQYF. As DNA, the CDR3 is TGTGCCAGCAGCCTGACTAGCGGGAGGTTAACCTACGAGCAGTACTTC.

The chain links TRBV4-2 to TRBJ2-3; D is undetermined. The germline V gene encodes CDR1 LGHNA and CDR2 YNFKEQ. Deletions cut 4 bases from V and 0 bases from J, with 8 bases between. The CDR3 length is 14 residues. CDR3 amino acids: CASSPDSSTDTQYF. The CDR3 bases are TGTGCCAGCAGCCCCGATTCTAGCACAGATACGCAGTATTTT.

The chain links TRBV10-3 to TRBJ2-5; TRBD1 matches 9 bases. This CDR3 comprises 15 residues. Germline V lookup: CDR1 ENHRY, CDR2 SYGVKD. V lost 4 bases, J lost 3 bases, and 6 bases stayed unmatched. The CDR3 sequence is CAISAGGTGKETQYF. The CDR3 DNA sequence: TGTGCCATCAGTGCCGGTGGGACAGGGAAAGAGACCCAGTACTTC.

This chain links TRBV4-1 with TRBJ2-1, with D possibly being TRBD2 (6 bases). V lost 3 bases to trimming and J lost 5 bases, with 11 bases between them. The CDR3 covers 14 residues. The germline gives CDR1 MGHRA, CDR2 YSYEKL. The CDR3 loop is CASSQGLGNNEQFF. In DNA form, the CDR3 reads TGCGCCAGCAGCCAGGGACTGGGGAACAATGAGCAGTTCTTC.

There are a few counts of this clone. The chain recombines TRBV6-5 with TRBJ2-7; D possibly corresponds to TRBD2 (6 bases). Trimming took off 6 bases at V and 3 bases at J, with 15 bases between the two ends. This CDR3 comprises 14 residues. Per germline, CDR1 MNHEY and CDR2 SVGAGI. CDR3 residues: CASRRGQRNYEQYF. CDR3 nucleotide sequence: TGTGCCAGCAGGCGGGGCCAGCGGAACTACGAGCAGTACTTC.

The J gene is TRBJ2-1, the V gene TRBV10-3; D is possibly TRBD1 or TRBD2 (5 bases each). The CDR3 is made up of 16 amino acids. V was cut by 3 bases and J by 3 bases, with 15 bases left in between. Germline CDR1 reads ENHRY; CDR2 reads SYGVKD. The chain's CDR3 is CAISDSNRGLYNEQFF. The CDR3 DNA reads as TGTGCCATCAGTGATTCGAATCGGGGCCTCTACAATGAGCAGTTCTTC.

On this clone: Additional DNA sequences in this sample encode the identical CDR3. The V call is TRBV10-1, the J call TRBJ2-5, with D maybe TRBD1 (6 bases). Germline V CDR1 and CDR2: WNHNN, SYGVQD (reference sequence). The CDR3 has 13 residues. The ends were cut back, 5 bases at V and 2 bases at J, with 9 bases in the middle. The CDR3 here is CASSRQVQETQYF. The DNA of the CDR3 is TGCGCCAGCAGTCGACAGGTTCAAGAGACCCAGTACTTC.

The DNA of the CDR3 is TGTGCCAGCAGCTCACAGGGTCTAAACTTTGCTGGGGCCAACGTCCTGACTTTC. Translation: CASSSQGLNFAGANVLTF. The rearrangement joins TRBV7-9 to TRBJ2-6; tentative D call: TRBD1 (6 bases). The germline V and J ends were trimmed by 4 bases and 2 bases, with 18 bases remaining between them. CDR1 and CDR2 from the germline V gene are SEHNR and FQNEAQ (reference sequence). The CDR3 has 18 amino acids.

The rearrangement links TRBV18 to TRBJ1-1; 8 bases line up with TRBD1. CDR3 length: 13 amino acids. Trimming took 3 bases from V and 11 from J; bases not matched to a gene: 8. CDR1 is KGHSH, CDR2 LQKENI, per germline. CDR3 residues: CASSPGQALTAFF. CDR3 nucleotide sequence: TGTGCCAGCTCACCGGGACAGGCCCTGACGGCTTTCTTT.

The chain has TRBV28 and TRBJ2-5; TRBD2 matches at 8 bases. Germline CDR1 MDHEN, CDR2 SYDVKM. Trimming removed 2 bases from V and 5 bases from J; junction bases left unmatched: 7. The CDR3 spans 15 residues. The CDR3 loop reads CASSLAGGGGETQYF. CDR3 DNA: TGTGCCAGCAGTTTAGCGGGGGGAGGAGGGGAGACCCAGTACTTC. Using reference TRBV28 and TRBJ2-5 for the parts outside the CDR3, the full variable domain is DVKVTQSSRYLVKRTGEKVFLECVQDMDHENMFWYRQDPGLGLRLIYFSYDVKMKEKGDIPEGYSVSREKKERFSLILESASTNQTSMYLCASSLAGGGGETQYFGPGTRLLVL.

With respect to this clone: The same CDR3 arises from other DNA sequences in this sample as well. This sequence joins TRBV28 and TRBJ2-1; D may be TRBD2 (5 bases). The germline V and J ends were trimmed by 2 bases and 3 bases, with 8 bases remaining between them. This CDR3 spans 14 amino acids. Germline V gives CDR1 MDHEN, CDR2 SYDVKM. CDR3 region: CASSLLRDYNEQFF. The DNA for the CDR3 is TGTGCCAGCAGTTTACTCCGGGACTACAATGAGCAGTTCTTC.

CDR3: CASARGAQETQYF. The CDR3 bases are TGTGCTAGTGCCCGGGGAGCCCAAGAGACCCAGTACTTC. V usage is TRBV12-5 and J usage is TRBJ2-5; weak D call: TRBD2 (5 bases). The CDR3 is made up of 13 amino acids. V was cut by 7 bases and J by 1 base, with 10 bases left in between. Germline V gene sequence: CDR1 LGHNT, CDR2 FRNRAP.

CDR3 residues: CASSVDPDSGNTIYF. In DNA form, the CDR3 reads TGTGCCAGCAGCGTAGACCCAGATTCTGGAAACACCATATATTTT. The chain joins TRBV9 to TRBJ1-3; unclear D gene. The V end was cut by 0 bases, the J end by 1 base, with 8 bases between. From germline, CDR1 is SGDLS and CDR2 YYNGEE. The length of the CDR3 is 15 residues.

This clone was seen a few times. The rearrangement links TRBV4-1 to TRBJ2-5; D might be TRBD1 (5 bases). Germline V gene data show CDR1 as MGHRA and CDR2 as YSYEKL. Trimming removed 5 bases at V and 5 bases at J, with 15 bases between. The CDR3 extends over 14 amino acids. DNA of the CDR3: TGCGCCAGCAGCTCGCGATCTAGGGGCGAGACCCAGTACTTC. This encodes CASSSRSRGETQYF.

J is TRBJ1-2 and V is TRBV10-3; tentative D call: TRBD1 (5 bases). The V gene lost 4 bases and the J gene lost 4 bases, with 13 bases spanning the gap. There are 14 residues in the CDR3. Germline CDR1 ENHRY, CDR2 SYGVKD. CDR3 sequence: CAISGQGDIYGYTF. Written as DNA, the CDR3 is TGTGCCATCAGTGGGCAGGGTGATATCTATGGCTACACCTTC.

V and J are TRBV18 and TRBJ2-7; TRBD1 matches 7 bases. Germline CDR1 KGHSH, CDR2 LQKENI. J was trimmed by 6 bases and V by 8 bases; bases with no gene match: 10. The CDR3 consists of 13 residues. For the CDR3, the DNA is TGTGCCAGCCTCCGCAAGGGGGCGGGCGAGCAGTACTTC. Its protein is CASLRKGAGEQYF. The complete variable domain, with remaining parts taken from reference TRBV18 and TRBJ2-7, reads NAGVMQNPRHLVRRRGQEARLRCSPMKGHSHVYWYRQLPEEGLKFMVYLQKENIIDESGMPKERFSAEFPKEGPSILRIQQVVRGDSAAYFCASLRKGAGEQYFGPGTRLTVT.

This clone was detected ten times or more. V usage is TRBV28 and J usage is TRBJ1-2; TRBD1 is a possible D gene (5 bases). The CDR3 sequence is 17 residues long. The germline V and J ends were trimmed by 3 bases and 1 base, with 18 bases remaining between them. The germline gives CDR1 MDHEN, CDR2 SYDVKM. The CDR3 loop is CASSFGVGPRFNYGYTF. The CDR3 bases are TGTGCCAGCAGTTTTGGGGTGGGACCCAGATTTAACTATGGCTACACCTTC.

This clone is a singleton in its sample. The chain links TRBV19 to TRBJ2-1; maybe TRBD2 (5 bases). Germline V gives CDR1 LNHDA, CDR2 SQIVND (reference sequence). The CDR3 sequence is 16 residues long. V dropped 1 base and J dropped 10 bases, with 20 bases sitting between them. This CDR3 is CASSIAGRAGSGEQFF. CDR3 nucleotides: TGTGCCAGTAGTATAGCTGGCCGGGCCGGGTCGGGGGAGCAGTTCTTC.

This clone came up a few times. The V call is TRBV10-3, the J call TRBJ2-2, with D possibly matching TRBD1 (5 bases). Per the germline V gene, CDR1 is ENHRY and CDR2 is SYGVKD. Trimming left V 3 bases short and J 6 bases short, with 8 bases between. CDR3 length: 13 amino acids. The CDR3 DNA reads TGTGCCATCAGTGAATTAGGGGCCGGGGAGCTGTTTTTT. It codes for CAISELGAGELFF.

In nucleotides, the CDR3 is TGTGCCAGCAGCTTAGTGCAGGGAAATGGCTACACCTTC. It specifies CASSLVQGNGYTF. The V call is TRBV7-9, the J call TRBJ1-2; TRBD1 is a possible D gene (5 bases). Germline loops: CDR1 SEHNR, CDR2 FQNEAQ (reference sequence). V was trimmed by 1 base and J by 6 bases, leaving 9 bases between them. The CDR3 runs 13 residues.

V usage is TRBV5-1 and J usage is TRBJ2-1; 7 bases align to TRBD1. Germline lookup yields CDR1 SGHRS and CDR2 YFSETQ. V shed 4 bases and J 4 bases; nucleotides not matched to a gene: 11. The CDR3 runs to 16 residues. The DNA for the CDR3 is TGCGCCAGCAGCCCGGGCCCGACAGGGCGGTACAATGAGCAGTTCTTC. It encodes CASSPGPTGRYNEQFF.

This clone has only one observation. The V gene is TRBV23-1, the J gene TRBJ2-7, with 7 bases matching TRBD1. TRBV23-1 falls under the ORF class, with uncertain function. The CDR3 has 12 amino acids. Trimming cost V 7 bases and J 2 bases; bases outside gene matches: 2. CDR3 residues: CASTQGAYEQYF. CDR3 in DNA: TGCGCCAGCACTCAGGGGGCCTACGAGCAGTACTTC.

V is TRBV5-4 and J is TRBJ2-3; 10 bases are shared with TRBD2. The CDR3 covers 12 residues. Trimming took 7 bases from V and 7 from J; bases not matched to a gene: 3. Per germline, CDR1 SGHNT and CDR2 YYREEE (reference sequence). CDR3 region: CASGSGRNTQYF. CDR3 nucleotides: TGTGCCAGCGGTAGCGGGAGGAATACGCAGTATTTT. Filled out from reference TRBV5-4 and TRBJ2-3, the complete variable domain reads ETGVTQSPTHLIKTRGQQVTLRCSSQSGHNTVSWYQQALGQGPQFIFQYYREEENGRGNFPPRFSGLQFPNYSSELNVNALELDDSALYLCASGSGRNTQYFGPGTRLTVL.

This chain links TRBV2 with TRBJ1-1, with D perhaps TRBD1 (5 bases). Germline-derived CDR1 and CDR2 are SNHLY and FYNNEI. V was clipped by 4 bases and J by 1 base, with 7 bases between them. This CDR3 region has 13 residues. The CDR3 loop is CASSGDQNTEAFF. The CDR3 bases are TGTGCCAGCAGTGGGGACCAGAACACTGAAGCTTTCTTT.

The rearrangement links TRBV11-2 to TRBJ1-4; 7 positions match TRBD1. V gave up 5 bases and J gave up 3 bases; unmatched junction bases: 6. Germline loops: CDR1 SGHAT, CDR2 FQNNGV. This CDR3 has 15 residues. The CDR3 DNA sequence: TGTGCCAGCAGCGGACGCGGGACAGCTAATGAAAAACTGTTTTTT. It codes for CASSGRGTANEKLFF.

The chain combines TRBV4-1 with TRBJ2-7; 7 nucleotides agree with TRBD1. CDR3 length: 15 residues. V lost 8 bases, J lost 4 bases, and 14 bases stayed unmatched. The V gene's germline CDR1 is MGHRA and CDR2 YSYEKL. In DNA form, the CDR3 reads TGCGCCAGCGGGCCCCGGGGACAGAACAATTACGAGCAGTACTTC. Amino acids: CASGPRGQNNYEQYF.

This chain joins TRBV11-2 and TRBJ2-7; D is possibly TRBD1 (6 bases). The germline gives CDR1 SGHAT, CDR2 FQNNGV. The V end lost 4 bases, the J end lost 7 bases, and 20 bases lay between the germline ends. This CDR3 is built from 15 residues. The CDR3 DNA reads as TGTGCCAGCAGCTCGCCCCGGGACACGGTTCGGGAGCAGTACTTC. It translates to CASSSPRDTVREQYF.

This chain connects TRBV2 to TRBJ1-5; the D gene is possibly TRBD1 (6 bases). Germline assignment: CDR1 SNHLY and CDR2 FYNNEI. The CDR3 has 14 residues. Trimming left V 7 bases short and J 0 bases short, with 10 bases between. Here the CDR3 reads CASTGQTSNQPQHF. CDR3 DNA: TGTGCCAGCACCGGACAGACTAGCAATCAGCCCCAGCATTTT. Full variable domain (outside the CDR3, taken from reference TRBV2 and TRBJ1-5): EPEVTQTPSHQVTQMGQEVILRCVPISNHLYFYWYRQILGQKVEFLVSFYNNEISEKSEIFDDQFSVERPDGSNFTLKIRSTKLEDSAMYFCASTGQTSNQPQHFGDGTRLSIL.